The clone carrying this T cell receptor beta chain was counted many times. The CDR3 has 16 residues. J was trimmed by 4 bases and V by 5 bases; bases with no gene match: 11. Each CDR3 protein is one row after TCRdb ran MiXCR on the reads. Of under 250,000 distinct CDR3 sequences detected, around 26% appear once; the ten largest clones hold nearly 7.5%. The data were taken from a study of kidney transplant recipient with SARS-CoV-2 infection. The sequence was obtained from a male patient between 25 and 39 years old who had COVID-19 and was a kidney transplant recipient. Some T cells may arise from the graft donor. The genes are TRBV12-3 or TRBV12-4 and TRBJ1-2; 9 bases map to TRBD1. Here the sequenced sample was a blood sample, taken at baseline and on day 111 from a kidney transplant recipient. CDR3: CASSNMGQGVLYGYTF. In DNA form, the CDR3 reads TGTGCCAGCAGTAACATGGGACAGGGCGTTCTCTATGGCTACACCTTC.